A selection of T cell receptor beta chains follows, all from one sample in a study of blood T cell repertoires in COVID-19. Data came from immunoSEQ multiplex PCR; TCRdb stores just in-frame clones and leaves some out. Among 75,000 to 95,000 clones, more than 65% were seen once, and the ten largest hold 25%. The sequenced material came from peripheral blood. The receptors derive from a man aged 60 to 75 with acute or convalescent COVID-19. Both conserved end residues are part of each CDR3. The order of the fields is J gene, clone size, V gene, D gene, CDR3 protein, CDR3 DNA. A D gene is named only where the DNA matches it firmly. The size field is filled for only some rows; it gives once, few, many or a size class.

j_call: TRBJ2-2
clone_size: .
v_call: TRBV4-1
d_call: TRBD1
cdr3_aa: CASSQVAPRQGAEGELFF
cdr3_nt: TGCGCCAGCAGCCAAGTGGCACCAAGACAGGGGGCGGAGGGGGAGCTGTTTTTT

j_call: TRBJ1-6
clone_size: .
v_call: TRBV7-2
d_call: .
cdr3_aa: CASSSRHPSSPLHF
cdr3_nt: TGTGCCAGCAGCTCACGCCATCCGAGTTCACCCCTCCACTTT

j_call: TRBJ1-5
clone_size: few
v_call: TRBV19
d_call: .
cdr3_aa: CASSIDSATISNQPQHF
cdr3_nt: TGTGCCAGTAGTATAGATTCAGCGACTATTAGCAATCAGCCCCAGCATTTT

j_call: TRBJ2-2
clone_size: .
v_call: TRBV4-2
d_call: .
cdr3_aa: CASSQGGSRAGELFF
cdr3_nt: TGTGCCAGCAGCCAAGGCGGCAGTCGGGCCGGGGAGCTGTTTTTT

j_call: TRBJ1-1
clone_size: .
v_call: TRBV6-1
d_call: .
cdr3_aa: CASSLTEQGAFF
cdr3_nt: TGTGCCAGCAGCCTGACAGAGCAGGGAGCTTTCTTT

j_call: TRBJ1-5
clone_size: .
v_call: TRBV11-3
d_call: TRBD1
cdr3_aa: CASSTRQGGGQPQHF
cdr3_nt: TGTGCCAGCAGCACCCGACAGGGAGGAGGACAGCCCCAGCATTTT

j_call: TRBJ2-7
clone_size: .
v_call: TRBV7-2
d_call: TRBD2
cdr3_aa: CASSLGLAGAPPDF
cdr3_nt: TGTGCCAGCAGCTTGGGTCTAGCGGGGGCCCCCCCGGACTTC

j_call: TRBJ2-2
clone_size: .
v_call: TRBV5-1
d_call: .
cdr3_aa: CASSLNLLGAGELFF
cdr3_nt: TGCGCCAGCAGCTTGAATCTCCTGGGCGCCGGGGAGCTGTTTTTT

j_call: TRBJ2-2
clone_size: .
v_call: TRBV2
d_call: TRBD2
cdr3_aa: CASRDKTSGGRRTGELFF
cdr3_nt: TGTGCCAGCAGGGACAAGACTAGCGGGGGGCGGCGGACCGGGGAGCTGTTTTTT

j_call: TRBJ2-1
clone_size: .
v_call: TRBV30
d_call: .
cdr3_aa: CAWNGEQFF
cdr3_nt: TGTGCCTGGAACGGTGAGCAGTTCTTC

j_call: TRBJ1-4
clone_size: .
v_call: TRBV28
d_call: .
cdr3_aa: CASSSPVPNEKLFF
cdr3_nt: TGTGCCAGCAGTTCGCCGGTGCCAAATGAAAAACTGTTTTTT

j_call: TRBJ2-1
clone_size: .
v_call: TRBV4-1
d_call: TRBD2
cdr3_aa: CASSQGPVSGGMNEQFF
cdr3_nt: TGCGCCAGCAGCCAAGGACCGGTCAGCGGGGGGATGAATGAGCAGTTCTTC

j_call: TRBJ1-3
clone_size: once
v_call: TRBV19
d_call: TRBD1
cdr3_aa: CASSPRTGITGNTIYF
cdr3_nt: TGTGCCAGTAGTCCCCGGACAGGGATAACTGGAAACACCATATATTTT

j_call: TRBJ1-4
clone_size: .
v_call: TRBV5-1
d_call: .
cdr3_aa: CASSLCEVKLFF
cdr3_nt: TGCGCCAGCAGCTTGTGTGAGGTAAAACTGTTTTTT

j_call: TRBJ2-3
clone_size: .
v_call: TRBV3-1/TRBV3-2
d_call: TRBD2
cdr3_aa: CASAMRGVKDTQYF
cdr3_nt: TGTGCCAGCGCCATGCGGGGGGTTAAGGATACGCAGTATTTT

j_call: TRBJ1-5
clone_size: .
v_call: TRBV28
d_call: TRBD1
cdr3_aa: CASIIGTGSQPQHF
cdr3_nt: TGTGCCAGCATTATCGGGACAGGGTCTCAGCCCCAGCATTTT

j_call: TRBJ1-6
clone_size: .
v_call: TRBV12-3/TRBV12-4
d_call: TRBD1
cdr3_aa: CASSGQGQSPLHF
cdr3_nt: TGTGCCAGCAGTGGACAGGGGCAATCACCCCTCCACTTT

j_call: TRBJ1-2
clone_size: .
v_call: TRBV9
d_call: .
cdr3_aa: CASSVEARAIYGYTF
cdr3_nt: TGTGCCAGCAGCGTAGAAGCCAGGGCGATCTATGGCTACACCTTC

j_call: TRBJ2-3
clone_size: .
v_call: TRBV19
d_call: .
cdr3_aa: CASSILYSTDTQYF
cdr3_nt: TGTGCCAGTAGTATTTTATATAGCACAGATACGCAGTATTTT

j_call: TRBJ1-1
clone_size: .
v_call: TRBV4-2
d_call: TRBD1
cdr3_aa: CASSSNGGQGGVGTEAFF
cdr3_nt: TGTGCCAGCTCTTCTAACGGGGGACAGGGGGGAGTAGGCACTGAAGCTTTCTTT

j_call: TRBJ1-1
clone_size: few
v_call: TRBV5-6
d_call: TRBD1
cdr3_aa: CASSRGQRATEAFF
cdr3_nt: TGTGCCAGCAGCCGGGGACAGCGGGCCACTGAAGCTTTCTTT

j_call: TRBJ2-7
clone_size: .
v_call: TRBV4-3
d_call: TRBD1
cdr3_aa: CASSLGTAGSYEQYF
cdr3_nt: TGCGCCAGCAGCCTGGGGACAGCCGGCTCCTACGAGCAGTACTTC

j_call: TRBJ2-7
clone_size: few
v_call: TRBV19
d_call: TRBD2
cdr3_aa: CASSIWGGNIYEQYF
cdr3_nt: TGTGCCAGTAGTATTTGGGGGGGGAATATCTACGAGCAGTACTTC

j_call: TRBJ1-2
clone_size: .
v_call: TRBV5-1
d_call: .
cdr3_aa: CASRIDQGAGYTF
cdr3_nt: TGCGCCAGCAGAATTGATCAGGGTGCTGGCTACACCTTC

j_call: TRBJ2-2
clone_size: many
v_call: TRBV2
d_call: .
cdr3_aa: CASSEFGFTGELFF
cdr3_nt: TGTGCCAGCAGTGAATTCGGTTTCACCGGGGAGCTGTTTTTT

j_call: TRBJ2-1
clone_size: .
v_call: TRBV18
d_call: .
cdr3_aa: CASSPTTGLNEQFF
cdr3_nt: TGTGCCAGCTCCCCGACGACAGGTTTAAATGAGCAGTTCTTC

j_call: TRBJ2-2
clone_size: .
v_call: TRBV7-6
d_call: TRBD1
cdr3_aa: CASRPTGGMTGELFF
cdr3_nt: TGTGCCAGCAGGCCCACAGGGGGCATGACCGGGGAGCTGTTTTTT

j_call: TRBJ1-1
clone_size: .
v_call: TRBV15
d_call: .
cdr3_aa: CATSRGGRAEAFF
cdr3_nt: TGTGCCACCAGCAGAGGGGGGAGGGCTGAAGCTTTCTTT

j_call: TRBJ1-1
clone_size: .
v_call: TRBV28
d_call: .
cdr3_aa: CASGVEGRNTEAFF
cdr3_nt: TGTGCCAGCGGGGTGGAGGGACGGAACACTGAAGCTTTCTTT

j_call: TRBJ1-4
clone_size: .
v_call: TRBV2
d_call: .
cdr3_aa: CASRRLREKLFF
cdr3_nt: TGTGCCAGCAGACGTTTGCGGGAAAAACTGTTTTTT

j_call: TRBJ2-1
clone_size: .
v_call: TRBV7-2
d_call: TRBD2
cdr3_aa: CASRPAGGIEQFF
cdr3_nt: TGTGCCAGCAGACCAGCGGGGGGTATTGAGCAGTTCTTC

j_call: TRBJ1-2
clone_size: .
v_call: TRBV18
d_call: .
cdr3_aa: CASSPLTGQGYTF
cdr3_nt: TGTGCCAGCTCACCTTTAACCGGACAAGGCTACACCTTC

j_call: TRBJ2-1
clone_size: .
v_call: TRBV15
d_call: TRBD2
cdr3_aa: CATTPNKGAGGLISDEQFF
cdr3_nt: TGTGCCACCACCCCGAATAAGGGGGCGGGGGGGCTTATTTCGGATGAGCAGTTCTTC

j_call: TRBJ2-1
clone_size: .
v_call: TRBV28
d_call: TRBD1
cdr3_aa: CASTRQGISYNEQFF
cdr3_nt: TGTGCCAGCACCCGACAGGGGATCTCCTACAATGAGCAGTTCTTC

j_call: TRBJ2-5
clone_size: .
v_call: TRBV28
d_call: TRBD1
cdr3_aa: CASSPGVLGQGRKETQYF
cdr3_nt: TGTGCCAGCAGTCCGGGAGTTCTAGGACAGGGTAGGAAGGAGACCCAGTACTTC

j_call: TRBJ1-5
clone_size: .
v_call: TRBV19
d_call: TRBD1
cdr3_aa: CASRYRGGKNQPQHF
cdr3_nt: TGTGCCAGTAGGTACAGGGGCGGTAAGAATCAGCCCCAGCATTTT

j_call: TRBJ1-4
clone_size: .
v_call: TRBV28
d_call: .
cdr3_aa: CASSVRLEEKLFF
cdr3_nt: TGTGCCAGCAGTGTGCGCTTAGAAGAAAAACTGTTTTTT

j_call: TRBJ1-1
clone_size: .
v_call: TRBV6-6
d_call: .
cdr3_aa: CASSYGRDFNTEAFF
cdr3_nt: TGTGCCAGCAGTTACGGGAGGGATTTCAACACTGAAGCTTTCTTT

j_call: TRBJ1-3
clone_size: once
v_call: TRBV6-5
d_call: TRBD1
cdr3_aa: CASRQGAFSGNTIYF
cdr3_nt: TGTGCCAGCAGACAGGGGGCATTCTCTGGAAACACCATATATTTT

j_call: TRBJ2-1
clone_size: once
v_call: TRBV11-2
d_call: .
cdr3_aa: CASRLPGTDYNEQFF
cdr3_nt: TGTGCCAGCAGACTCCCCGGGACTGACTACAATGAGCAGTTCTTC

j_call: TRBJ1-5
clone_size: .
v_call: TRBV16
d_call: .
cdr3_aa: CASSQFDEGPQHF
cdr3_nt: TGTGCCAGCAGCCAATTTGATGAGGGCCCCCAGCATTTT

j_call: TRBJ1-2
clone_size: .
v_call: TRBV4-3
d_call: .
cdr3_aa: CASSQGLSRAGANYGYTF
cdr3_nt: TGCGCCAGCAGCCAAGGATTGAGTCGTGCAGGGGCTAACTATGGCTACACCTTC

j_call: TRBJ1-5
clone_size: .
v_call: TRBV6-5
d_call: .
cdr3_aa: CASSSGGRAQPQHF
cdr3_nt: TGTGCCAGCAGCTCCGGGGGGCGCGCCCAGCCCCAGCATTTT

j_call: TRBJ1-5
clone_size: .
v_call: TRBV18
d_call: .
cdr3_aa: CASSPVAAYSNQPQHF
cdr3_nt: TGTGCCAGCTCACCAGTGGCAGCGTATAGCAATCAGCCCCAGCATTTT

j_call: TRBJ1-1
clone_size: .
v_call: TRBV2
d_call: .
cdr3_aa: CAALENTEAFF
cdr3_nt: TGTGCCGCTTTAGAGAACACTGAAGCTTTCTTT

j_call: TRBJ1-2
clone_size: few
v_call: TRBV19
d_call: TRBD1
cdr3_aa: CASSPRDRRGYTF
cdr3_nt: TGTGCCAGTAGTCCGCGGGACAGACGTGGCTACACCTTC

j_call: TRBJ1-1
clone_size: .
v_call: TRBV24-1
d_call: .
cdr3_aa: CATSVPKAGARGTEAFF
cdr3_nt: TGTGCCACCAGTGTGCCCAAGGCGGGGGCGCGTGGCACTGAAGCTTTCTTT

j_call: TRBJ1-4
clone_size: .
v_call: TRBV7-9
d_call: TRBD1
cdr3_aa: CASKGQGEKLFF
cdr3_nt: TGTGCCAGCAAGGGACAGGGTGAAAAACTGTTTTTT

j_call: TRBJ2-7
clone_size: .
v_call: TRBV28
d_call: .
cdr3_aa: CASTGYEQYF
cdr3_nt: TGTGCCAGCACGGGCTACGAGCAGTACTTC

j_call: TRBJ2-2
clone_size: .
v_call: TRBV25-1
d_call: .
cdr3_aa: CASSFTGELFF
cdr3_nt: TGTGCCAGCAGTTTCACAGGGGAGCTGTTTTTT